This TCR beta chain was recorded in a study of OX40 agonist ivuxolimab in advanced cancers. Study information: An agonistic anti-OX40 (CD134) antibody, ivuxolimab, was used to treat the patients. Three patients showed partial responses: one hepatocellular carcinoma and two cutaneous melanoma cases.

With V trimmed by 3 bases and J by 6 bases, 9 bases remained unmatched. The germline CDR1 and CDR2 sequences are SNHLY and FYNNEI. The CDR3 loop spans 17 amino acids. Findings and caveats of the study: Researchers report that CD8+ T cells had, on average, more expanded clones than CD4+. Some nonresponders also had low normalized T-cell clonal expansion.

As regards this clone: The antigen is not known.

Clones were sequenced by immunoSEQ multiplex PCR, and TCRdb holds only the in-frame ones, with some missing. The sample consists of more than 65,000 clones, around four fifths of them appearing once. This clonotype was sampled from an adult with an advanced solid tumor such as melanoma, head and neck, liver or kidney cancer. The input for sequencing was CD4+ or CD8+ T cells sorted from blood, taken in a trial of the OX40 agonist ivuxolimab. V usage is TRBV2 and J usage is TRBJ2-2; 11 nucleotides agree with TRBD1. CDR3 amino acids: CASSEDRGLGTAGELFF. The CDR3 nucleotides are TGTGCCAGCAGTGAGGACAGGGGGCTTGGGACCGCCGGGGAGCTGTTTTTT.